These 8 T cell receptor beta chains were all obtained from the same sample, sequenced in a study of tumor-infiltrating lymphocytes in primary liver carcinoma. For each extraction, RNA and DNA were obtained together from 20-30 mg of unsorted bulk tissue. Synthesis of TCR beta cDNA was carried out from about 500 ng total RNA with a constant-region primer. ARM-PCR, slightly modified, supplied the TCR beta libraries through three nested multiplex PCR rounds. PCR rounds one and two used TRBV1-TRBV30 forward primers with a C-beta reverse primer for roughly 10 cycles each. TCRdb recomputed calls from the multiplex PCR reads with MiXCR, one row per CDR3 protein. This table has 100,000 to 150,000 distinct CDR3 sequences, roughly three fifths appearing once. Sequenced: liver tumor tissue from sampling region 3. Described subset: tumor region T3, left-lateral pole. Receptors were obtained from a woman aged 55-70 years with primary liver carcinoma and hepatitis B virus infection.

Notes on this clonotype: A single base separates this from a much larger clone, so it may be a read error. Because it lacks the conserved phenylalanine or tryptophan at the end, this CDR3 is likely a read error. V is TRBV7-9 and J is TRBJ1-1; possible D gene TRBD1, 6 bases. The CDR3 is 15 residues long. V was shortened by 4 bases and J by 5 bases, with 17 bases between the two germline ends. Looked up from germline, CDR1 is SEHNR and CDR2 is FQNEAQ (reference sequence). The CDR3 DNA reads TGTGCCAGCAGCTATTCGTCGACAGGTGGAACTGAAGCTTTCTCT. As protein: CASSYSSTGGTEAFS.

As concerns this clonotype: Given the absence of the conserved phenylalanine or tryptophan at the CDR3 end, a read error is likely. The V gene is TRBV5-1, the J gene TRBJ2-3; TRBD1 might be the D (5 bases). This CDR3 is built from 16 residues. Germline V lookup: CDR1 SGHRS, CDR2 YFSETQ. The CDR3 DNA sequence: TGCGCCAGCAGCACCGAGTGGGTCCAAGGGGCAGATATGCAGTATCTT. It specifies CASSTEWVQGADMQYL.

Turning to this clonotype: The junction shows a germline mismatch at one end, possibly a read error. The chain links TRBV11-2 to TRBJ2-7; D ambiguous. Germline CDR1 and CDR2: SGHAT and FQNNGV. This CDR3 spans 13 amino acids. CDR3 sequence: CASSLDRAYEHYF. CDR3 nucleotides: TGTGCTAGCAGCTTAGATCGGGCCTACGAGCATTACTTC.

On this clonotype: A junction end diverges from the germline sequence, so it may reflect a read error. The rearrangement uses TRBV11-2 and TRBJ2-3; TRBD1 aligns across 8 bases. Per germline, CDR1 SGHAT and CDR2 FQNNGV. The CDR3 totals 16 residues. The DNA for the CDR3 is TGTGTCAGCAGCTCAAATACGGGACAGGGCACAGATACGCAGTATTTT. This sequence encodes CVSSSNTGQGTDTQYF.

CDR3 sequence: CASSHEPGQGAYEQYF. The DNA for the CDR3 is TGCGCCAGCAGCCACGAACCGGGACAGGGAGCCTACGAGCAGTACTTC. The gene calls are TRBV5-1 and TRBJ2-7; 9 bases map to TRBD1. This CDR3 comprises 16 residues. V dropped 4 bases and J dropped 2; count of bases not matched to a gene: 10. Germline assignment: CDR1 SGHRS and CDR2 YFSETQ.

For this clonotype: The junction and the germline gene differ at one end; a read error may be behind it. The chain joins TRBV6-5 to TRBJ1-2, with D maybe TRBD1 (5 bases). Germline V gene lookup returns CDR1 MNHEY and CDR2 SVGAGI. The CDR3 runs 14 residues. The CDR3 DNA sequence: TGTGCCATCAGTAAGCAGGGACCTCAATATGGCTACACCTTT. Its protein is CAISKQGPQYGYTF.

This clonotype was seen a handful of times. The chain employs TRBV27 and TRBJ2-3; D possibly corresponds to TRBD2 (6 bases). CDR3 length equals 17 residues. V dropped 0 bases and J dropped 2 bases, with 15 bases sitting between them. The V gene's germline CDR1 is MNHEY and CDR2 SMNVEV (reference sequence). CDR3 residues: CASSLSVRESHTDTQYF. The CDR3 coding sequence is TGTGCCAGCAGTTTATCAGTCCGGGAGTCTCACACAGATACGCAGTATTTT.

This clonotype showed up just a few times. A much larger clone is a single base away; this may be a read error. The gene calls are TRBV12-3 or TRBV12-4 and TRBJ1-1; D is undetermined. This CDR3 has 16 residues. CDR3 loop: CANSPGSAAMNTEAFF. CDR3 nucleotide sequence: TGTGCCAACAGTCCCGGGAGTGCTGCGATGAACACTGAAGCTTTCTTT.